This T cell receptor (beta chain) was recovered during a study of blood T cell repertoires in COVID-19. Per the authors' pipeline: Amplified reference gene primers provided the basis for estimating nucleated cell counts. The repertoire was sequenced with immunoSEQ multiplex PCR; TCRdb's copy has only in-frame clones and lacks some. From that table come the V and J calls and clone size; the DNA was used to work out D and trimming. The repertoire holds more than 250,000 clones, with approximately 87% as singletons. Sequencing input: peripheral blood. The sequence was obtained from a human donor in a cohort sampled during active COVID-19.

CDR3 residues: CASSRDSVSTDTQYF. The CDR3 bases are TGTGCCAGCAGTCGGGACAGCGTTAGCACAGATACGCAGTATTTT. V is TRBV2 and J is TRBJ2-3; 7 bases align to TRBD1. Germline V gene lookup returns CDR1 SNHLY and CDR2 FYNNEI. This CDR3 region has 15 residues. The V and J ends lost 5 bases and 0 bases, in that order; junction bases with no gene match: 5.